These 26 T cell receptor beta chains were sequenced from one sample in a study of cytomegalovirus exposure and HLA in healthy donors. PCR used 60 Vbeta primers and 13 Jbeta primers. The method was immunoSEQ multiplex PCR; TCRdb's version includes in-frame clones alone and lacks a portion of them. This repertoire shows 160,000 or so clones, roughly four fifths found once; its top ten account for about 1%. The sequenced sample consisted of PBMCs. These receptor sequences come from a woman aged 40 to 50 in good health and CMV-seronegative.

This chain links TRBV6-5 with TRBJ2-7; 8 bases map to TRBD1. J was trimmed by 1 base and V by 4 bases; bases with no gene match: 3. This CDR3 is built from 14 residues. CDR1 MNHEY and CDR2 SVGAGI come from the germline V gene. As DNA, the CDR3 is TGTGCCAGCAGTTTAGACAGGGGATCCTACGAGCAGTACTTC. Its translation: CASSLDRGSYEQYF.

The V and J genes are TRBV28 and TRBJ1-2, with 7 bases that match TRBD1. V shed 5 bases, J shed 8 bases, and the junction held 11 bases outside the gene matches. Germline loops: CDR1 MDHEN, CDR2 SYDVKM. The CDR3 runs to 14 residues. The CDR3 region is CASSRGQIDGGYTF. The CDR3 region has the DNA TGTGCCAGCAGTAGGGGACAGATTGATGGAGGCTACACCTTC.

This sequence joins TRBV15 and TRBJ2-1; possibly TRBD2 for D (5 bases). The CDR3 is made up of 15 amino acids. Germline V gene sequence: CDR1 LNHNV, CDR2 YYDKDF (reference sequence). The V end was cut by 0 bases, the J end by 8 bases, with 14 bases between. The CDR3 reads CATSREGRGFDEQFF. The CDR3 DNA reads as TGTGCCACCAGCAGAGAAGGACGGGGATTTGATGAGCAGTTCTTC.

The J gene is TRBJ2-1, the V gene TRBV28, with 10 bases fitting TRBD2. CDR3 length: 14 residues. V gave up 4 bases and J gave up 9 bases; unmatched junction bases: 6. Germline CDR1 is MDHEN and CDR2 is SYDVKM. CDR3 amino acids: CASSWASGSSEQFF. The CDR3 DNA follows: TGTGCCAGCAGTTGGGCTAGCGGGAGTTCTGAGCAGTTCTTC.

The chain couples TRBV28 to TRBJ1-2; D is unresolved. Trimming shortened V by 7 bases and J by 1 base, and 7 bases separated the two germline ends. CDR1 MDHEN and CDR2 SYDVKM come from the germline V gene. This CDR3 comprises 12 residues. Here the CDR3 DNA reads TGTGCCAGCAACGCGCTTAACTATGGCTACACCTTC. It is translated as CASNALNYGYTF.

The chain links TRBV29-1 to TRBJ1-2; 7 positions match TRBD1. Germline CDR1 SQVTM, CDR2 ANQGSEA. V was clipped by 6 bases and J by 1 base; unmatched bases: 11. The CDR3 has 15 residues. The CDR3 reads CSVPLGTDFNYGYTF. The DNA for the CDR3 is TGCAGCGTCCCCCTCGGGACAGATTTTAACTATGGCTACACCTTC.

The CDR3 protein is CASSLDSVFKETQYF. The CDR3, as DNA: TGCGCCAGCAGCTTGGACTCGGTATTTAAAGAGACCCAGTACTTC. V and J are TRBV5-1 and TRBJ2-5, with unresolved D. The CDR3 loop spans 15 amino acids. The germline V gene has CDR1 SGHRS and CDR2 YFSETQ. V shed 0 bases and J shed 3 bases, with 12 bases lying between them.

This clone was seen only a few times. This CDR3 reads CASSPRGASGPYEQYF. Written as DNA, the CDR3 is TGTGCCAGCAGCCCCCGTGGGGCTAGCGGACCCTACGAGCAGTACTTC. V usage is TRBV11-2 and J usage is TRBJ2-7; 7 bases are shared with TRBD2. CDR1 SGHAT and CDR2 FQNNGV come from the germline V gene. CDR3 length: 16 amino acids. V lost 5 bases to trimming and J lost 2 bases; unmatched junction nucleotides: 12.

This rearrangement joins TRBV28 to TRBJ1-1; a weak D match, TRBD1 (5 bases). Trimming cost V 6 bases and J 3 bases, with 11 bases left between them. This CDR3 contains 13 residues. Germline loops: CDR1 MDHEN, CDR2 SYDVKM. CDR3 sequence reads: CASSPGGYTEAFF. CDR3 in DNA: TGTGCCAGCAGCCCCGGGGGGTACACTGAAGCTTTCTTT.

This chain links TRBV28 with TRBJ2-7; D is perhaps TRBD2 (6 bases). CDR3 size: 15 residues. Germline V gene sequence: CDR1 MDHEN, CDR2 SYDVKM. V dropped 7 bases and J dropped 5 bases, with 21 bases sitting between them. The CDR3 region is CASIPTGRTFDEQYF. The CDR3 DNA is TGTGCCAGCATTCCTACCGGGAGAACTTTCGACGAGCAGTACTTC.

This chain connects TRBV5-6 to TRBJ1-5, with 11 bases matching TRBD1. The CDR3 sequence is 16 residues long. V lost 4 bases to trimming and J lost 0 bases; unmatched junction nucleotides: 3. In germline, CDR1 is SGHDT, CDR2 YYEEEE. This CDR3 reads CASSPGQGDSNQPQHF. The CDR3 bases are TGTGCCAGCAGCCCGGGACAGGGGGATAGCAATCAGCCCCAGCATTTT.

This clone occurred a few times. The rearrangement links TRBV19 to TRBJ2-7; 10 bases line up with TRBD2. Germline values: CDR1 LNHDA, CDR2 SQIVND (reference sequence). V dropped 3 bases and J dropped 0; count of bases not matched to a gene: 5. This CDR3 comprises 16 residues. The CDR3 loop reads CASSMRSGRASYEQYF. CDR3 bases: TGTGCCAGTAGTATGAGGAGCGGGAGGGCCTCCTACGAGCAGTACTTC.

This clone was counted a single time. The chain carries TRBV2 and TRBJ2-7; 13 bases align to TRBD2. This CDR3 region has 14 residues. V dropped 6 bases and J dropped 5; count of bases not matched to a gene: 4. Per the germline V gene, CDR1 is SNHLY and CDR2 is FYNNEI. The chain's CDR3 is CASSGTSGAHEQYF. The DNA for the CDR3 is TGTGCCAGCAGCGGGACTAGCGGGGCTCACGAGCAGTACTTC. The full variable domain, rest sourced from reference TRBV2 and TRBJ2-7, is EPEVTQTPSHQVTQMGQEVILRCVPISNHLYFYWYRQILGQKVEFLVSFYNNEISEKSEIFDDQFSVERPDGSNFTLKIRSTKLEDSAMYFCASSGTSGAHEQYFGPGTRLTVT.

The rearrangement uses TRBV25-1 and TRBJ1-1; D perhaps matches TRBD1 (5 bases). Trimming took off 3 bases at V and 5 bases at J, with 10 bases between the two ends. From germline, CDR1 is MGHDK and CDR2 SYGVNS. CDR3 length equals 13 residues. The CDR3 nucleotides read TGTGCCAGCAGTGAGGGGGGAGGAACTGAAGCTTTCTTT. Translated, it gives CASSEGGGTEAFF. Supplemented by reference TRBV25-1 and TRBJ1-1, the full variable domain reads EADIYQTPRYLVIGTGKKITLECSQTMGHDKMYWYQQDPGMELHLIHYSYGVNSTEKGDLSSESTVSRIRTEHFPLTLESARPSHTSQYLCASSEGGGTEAFFGQGTRLTVV.

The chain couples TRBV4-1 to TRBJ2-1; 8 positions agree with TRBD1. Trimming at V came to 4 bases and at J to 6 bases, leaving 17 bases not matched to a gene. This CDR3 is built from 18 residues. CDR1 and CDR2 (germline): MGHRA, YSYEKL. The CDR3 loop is CASSPKGQAGLETNEQFF. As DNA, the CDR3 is TGCGCCAGCAGCCCAAAGGGACAGGCAGGACTGGAAACCAATGAGCAGTTCTTC.

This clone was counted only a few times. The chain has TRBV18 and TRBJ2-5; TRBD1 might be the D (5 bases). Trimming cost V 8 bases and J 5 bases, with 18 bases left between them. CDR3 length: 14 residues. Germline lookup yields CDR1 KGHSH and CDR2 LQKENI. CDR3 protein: CASQPAQAEETQYF. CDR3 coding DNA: TGTGCCAGCCAACCGGCACAGGCGGAGGAGACCCAGTACTTC. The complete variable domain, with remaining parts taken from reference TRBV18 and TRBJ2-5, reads NAGVMQNPRHLVRRRGQEARLRCSPMKGHSHVYWYRQLPEEGLKFMVYLQKENIIDESGMPKERFSAEFPKEGPSILRIQQVVRGDSAAYFCASQPAQAEETQYFGPGTRLLVL.

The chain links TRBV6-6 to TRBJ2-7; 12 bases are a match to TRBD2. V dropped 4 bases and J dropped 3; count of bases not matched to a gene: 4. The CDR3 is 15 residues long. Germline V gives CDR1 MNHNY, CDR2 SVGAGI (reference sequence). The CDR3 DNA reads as TGTGCCAGCAGTTCGCCGACTAGCGGGAGCTACGAGCAGTACTTC. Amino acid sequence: CASSSPTSGSYEQYF.

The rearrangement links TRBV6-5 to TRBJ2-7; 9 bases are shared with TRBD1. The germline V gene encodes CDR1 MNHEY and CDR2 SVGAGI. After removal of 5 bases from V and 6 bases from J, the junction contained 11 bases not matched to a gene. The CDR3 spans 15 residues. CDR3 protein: CASSKFGTGSLEQYF. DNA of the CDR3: TGTGCCAGCAGTAAGTTCGGGACAGGGTCTCTCGAGCAGTACTTC.

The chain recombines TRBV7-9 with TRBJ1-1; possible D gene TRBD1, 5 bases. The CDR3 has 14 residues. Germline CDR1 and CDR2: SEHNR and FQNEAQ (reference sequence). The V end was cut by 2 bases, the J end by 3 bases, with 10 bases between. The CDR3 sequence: CASSLQGGHTEAFF. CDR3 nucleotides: TGTGCCAGCAGCTTACAGGGAGGGCACACTGAAGCTTTCTTT. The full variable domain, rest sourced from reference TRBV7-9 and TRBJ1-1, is DTGVSQNPRHKITKRGQNVTFRCDPISEHNRLYWYRQTLGQGPEFLTYFQNEAQLEKSRLLSDRFSAERPKGSFSTLEIQRTEQGDSAMYLCASSLQGGHTEAFFGQGTRLTVV.

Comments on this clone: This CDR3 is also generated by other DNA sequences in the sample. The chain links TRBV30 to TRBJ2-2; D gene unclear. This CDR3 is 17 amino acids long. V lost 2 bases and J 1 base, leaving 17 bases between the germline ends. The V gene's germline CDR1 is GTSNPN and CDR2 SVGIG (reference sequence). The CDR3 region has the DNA TGTGCCTGGAGTTCTCAGATCGGAGCCCTGAACACCGGGGAGCTGTTTTTT. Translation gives CAWSSQIGALNTGELFF.

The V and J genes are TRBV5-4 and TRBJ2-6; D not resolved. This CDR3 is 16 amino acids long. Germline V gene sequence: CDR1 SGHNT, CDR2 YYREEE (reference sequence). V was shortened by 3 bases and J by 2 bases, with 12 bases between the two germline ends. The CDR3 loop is CASSSPSSTGANVLTF. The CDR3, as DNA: TGTGCCAGCAGCTCGCCTTCGAGCACTGGGGCCAACGTCCTGACTTTC.

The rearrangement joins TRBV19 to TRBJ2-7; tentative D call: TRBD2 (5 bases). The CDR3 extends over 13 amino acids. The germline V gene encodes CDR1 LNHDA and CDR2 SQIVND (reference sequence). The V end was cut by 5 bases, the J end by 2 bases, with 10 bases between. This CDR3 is CASSLSGTYEQYF. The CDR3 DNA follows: TGTGCCAGTAGTCTCTCCGGGACCTACGAGCAGTACTTC.

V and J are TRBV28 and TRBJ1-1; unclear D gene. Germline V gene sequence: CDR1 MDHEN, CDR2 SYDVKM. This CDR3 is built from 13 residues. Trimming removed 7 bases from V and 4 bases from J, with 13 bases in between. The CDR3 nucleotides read TGTGCCAGCACTTTCGGCTGGAGCACTGAAGCTTTCTTT. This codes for CASTFGWSTEAFF.

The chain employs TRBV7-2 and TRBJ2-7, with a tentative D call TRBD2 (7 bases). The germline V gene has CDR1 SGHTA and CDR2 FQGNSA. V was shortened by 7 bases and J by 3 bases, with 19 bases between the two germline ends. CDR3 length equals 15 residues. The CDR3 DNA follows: TGTGCCAGCACCACCCACGGGGGGCTGTTCTACGAGCAGTACTTC. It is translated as CASTTHGGLFYEQYF.

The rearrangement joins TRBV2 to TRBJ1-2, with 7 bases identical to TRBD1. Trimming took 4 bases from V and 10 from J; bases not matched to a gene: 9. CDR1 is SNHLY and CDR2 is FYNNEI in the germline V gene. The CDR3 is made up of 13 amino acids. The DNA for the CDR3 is TGTGCCAGCAGTGCCCCAGGGACAGAAATCTACACCTTC. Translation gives CASSAPGTEIYTF.

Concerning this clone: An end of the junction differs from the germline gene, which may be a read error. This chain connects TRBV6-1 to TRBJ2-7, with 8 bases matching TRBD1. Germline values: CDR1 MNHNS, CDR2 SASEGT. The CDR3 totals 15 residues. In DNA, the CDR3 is TGTGCCAGCAGTGAAAAGGCCGTCCTCGGGGACAGGCTTAACTTC. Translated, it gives CASSEKAVLGDRLNF.